The 21 T cell receptor beta chains in this list originate from one sample, sequenced in a study of blood T cell repertoires in COVID-19. Here immunoSEQ multiplex PCR was the method, and the copy in TCRdb shows in-frame clones only, minus some. The sample lists 250,000 to 350,000 clones; 65% to 85% were seen once. Specimen: peripheral blood. These receptors all stem from a human donor with COVID-19, enrolled during active disease. The donor label of this sample is uncertain.

The chain employs TRBV7-9 and TRBJ2-7; 10 bases are shared with TRBD2. V was pared by 3 bases and J by 3 bases, with 2 bases of the junction left unmatched. This CDR3 has 14 amino acids. Germline CDR1 is SEHNR and CDR2 is FQNEAQ (reference sequence). The CDR3 DNA follows: TGTGCCAGCAGCTTGTCTAGCGGGAGCTACGAGCAGTACTTC. This translates into CASSLSSGSYEQYF.

V gene TRBV28 combines with J gene TRBJ2-1; D perhaps matches TRBD2 (5 bases). V was cut by 6 bases and J by 3 bases, with 12 bases left in between. This CDR3 contains 14 residues. Per the germline V gene, CDR1 is MDHEN and CDR2 is SYDVKM. The CDR3 protein is CASRKRFRYNEQFF. DNA for the CDR3: TGTGCCAGCAGAAAGCGGTTCCGCTACAATGAGCAGTTCTTC.

The chain joins TRBV4-3 to TRBJ2-2; TRBD2 agrees at 14 bases. CDR1 and CDR2 from the germline V gene are LGHNA and YSLEER. V gave up 3 bases and J gave up 7 bases; unmatched junction bases: 7. The CDR3 is 17 residues long. The CDR3 sequence: CASSHGTSGRMGGELFF. The CDR3 bases are TGCGCCAGCAGCCACGGGACTAGCGGGAGAATGGGCGGGGAGCTGTTTTTT.

The V and J genes are TRBV4-3 and TRBJ2-1; D gene ambiguous. The germline V and J ends were trimmed by 2 bases and 2 bases, with 10 bases remaining between them. Germline V CDR1 and CDR2: LGHNA, YSLEER. The CDR3 is 15 amino acids. The CDR3 spells CASSQQLQTYNEQFF. DNA for the CDR3: TGCGCCAGCAGCCAACAACTCCAAACCTACAATGAGCAGTTCTTC.

The chain is built from TRBV3-1 (or the pseudogene TRBV3-2) and TRBJ2-5, with D possibly being TRBD1 (5 bases). Germline-derived CDR1 and CDR2 are LGHDT and YNNKEL (reference sequence). V shed 4 bases and J shed 3 bases, with 18 bases lying between them. The CDR3 runs 16 residues. CDR3 sequence: CASSRQTAIPKETQYF. As DNA, the CDR3 is TGTGCCAGCAGCCGCCAGACAGCAATCCCCAAAGAGACCCAGTACTTC.

In its sample, this clone was seen once. The chain recombines TRBV10-1 with TRBJ1-5; no definite D call. CDR1 is WNHNN, CDR2 SYGVQD, per germline (reference sequence). V was pared by 8 bases and J by 0 bases, with 29 bases between. The CDR3 has 20 residues. CDR3 protein: CASPKRRVSMSLHSNQPQHF. The CDR3 region has the DNA TGCGCCAGCCCGAAAAGGAGGGTCTCAATGAGTTTGCATAGCAATCAGCCCCAGCATTTT.

V and J are TRBV6-1 and TRBJ1-4; D is undetermined. Germline V CDR1 and CDR2: MNHNS, SASEGT. The CDR3 is 12 residues long. Trimming took off 2 bases at V and 5 bases at J, with 3 bases between the two ends. CDR3 protein: CASSESNEKLFF. In DNA form, the CDR3 reads TGTGCCAGCAGTGAATCGAATGAAAAACTGTTTTTT.

V is TRBV9 and J is TRBJ2-5; unclear D gene. V lost 0 bases, J lost 2 bases, and 5 bases lay in between. CDR1 is SGDLS and CDR2 is YYNGEE in the germline V gene. CDR3 size: 13 residues. CDR3: CASSVAGQETQYF. DNA of the CDR3: TGTGCCAGCAGCGTAGCAGGACAAGAGACCCAGTACTTC.

V gene TRBV2 combines with J gene TRBJ2-2; 8 nucleotides agree with TRBD2. The V segment lost 2 bases and the J segment 6 bases; nucleotides outside the gene matches: 8. The CDR3 length is 16 residues. From germline, CDR1 is SNHLY and CDR2 FYNNEI. The CDR3 DNA is TGTGCCAGCAGTGAAAGTCGTCCAGCGGGAGCCGGGGAGCTGTTTTTT. Amino acids: CASSESRPAGAGELFF.

The CDR3 DNA sequence: TGTGCCAGTAGTATGGGGACTAGCGGGAGGTCGCCCAAAAACATTCAGTACTTC. This sequence encodes CASSMGTSGRSPKNIQYF. V is TRBV19 and J is TRBJ2-4; 15 positions agree with TRBD2. This CDR3 has 18 residues. Germline V lookup: CDR1 LNHDA, CDR2 SQIVND (reference sequence). The junction had 5 bases not matched to a gene; V was cut back by 3 bases and J by 2 bases.

The rearrangement uses TRBV18 and TRBJ1-1, with 7 bases identical to TRBD1. V gave up 8 bases and J gave up 5 bases; unmatched junction bases: 17. Germline loops: CDR1 KGHSH, CDR2 LQKENI. This CDR3 is built from 16 residues. The CDR3 sequence: CASLGQVDPRGTEAFF. The CDR3 nucleotides read TGTGCCAGCCTCGGACAGGTCGACCCCAGAGGGACTGAAGCTTTCTTT.

The gene calls are TRBV6-2 or TRBV6-3 and TRBJ2-2, with TRBD2 matching 8 bases. With V trimmed by 2 bases and J by 0 bases, 11 bases remained unmatched. The CDR3 is 19 amino acids. Germline V gives CDR1 MNHEY, CDR2 SVGEGT. CDR3 amino acids: CASSYTVGGGRTNTGELFF. The CDR3 region has the DNA TGTGCCAGCAGTTACACAGTGGGTGGCGGGAGGACGAACACCGGGGAGCTGTTTTTT.

The chain carries TRBV15 and TRBJ1-2; 7 bases map to TRBD1. CDR1 is LNHNV and CDR2 is YYDKDF in the germline V gene (reference sequence). V gave up 5 bases and J gave up 3 bases; unmatched junction bases: 6. The CDR3 runs 14 residues. In nucleotides, the CDR3 is TGTGCCACCAGCCGAGTGCAGGGGGACTATGGCTACACCTTC. Amino acids: CATSRVQGDYGYTF.

The chain uses TRBV6-1 and TRBJ2-5; 11 bases map to TRBD1. The CDR3 covers 17 residues. V shed 0 bases and J 1 base; nucleotides not matched to a gene: 4. Germline values: CDR1 MNHNS, CDR2 SASEGT. This CDR3 is CASSEAWDRGTQETQYF. CDR3 DNA sequence: TGTGCCAGCAGTGAAGCTTGGGACAGGGGGACCCAAGAGACCCAGTACTTC.

This sequence joins TRBV7-8 and TRBJ1-1; D gene uncertain. Germline V gene data show CDR1 as SGHVS and CDR2 as FQNEAQ. This CDR3 is 14 amino acids long. V lost 5 bases to trimming and J lost 0 bases, with 10 bases between them. CDR3 protein: CASSRDPVNTEAFF. The CDR3, as DNA: TGTGCCAGCAGCCGAGATCCCGTGAACACTGAAGCTTTCTTT.

V gene TRBV5-6 combines with J gene TRBJ2-1; the match to TRBD2 covers 7 bases. Germline trimming cut 2 bases from V and 7 bases from J; bases unmatched to any gene: 6. CDR1 is SGHDT and CDR2 is YYEEEE in the germline V gene. The CDR3 extends over 14 amino acids. The CDR3 here is CASSLSGVRNEQFF. In DNA, the CDR3 is TGTGCCAGCAGCTTAAGCGGGGTGCGGAATGAGCAGTTCTTC. Based on the CDR3 plus reference TRBV5-6 and TRBJ2-1, the full variable domain is DAGVTQSPTHLIKTRGQQVTLRCSPKSGHDTVSWYQQALGQGPQFIFQYYEEEERQRGNFPDRFSGHQFPNYSSELNVNALLLGDSALYLCASSLSGVRNEQFFGPGTRLTVL.

This clone has just one count. This chain connects TRBV5-1 to TRBJ1-1; D ambiguous. Trimming stripped 5 bases from V and 0 bases from J, with 8 bases between. The length of the CDR3 is 13 residues. Looked up from germline, CDR1 is SGHRS and CDR2 is YFSETQ. DNA for the CDR3: TGCGCCAGCAGTTTTGACTTGAACACTGAAGCTTTCTTT. It encodes CASSFDLNTEAFF.

V is TRBV11-2 and J is TRBJ1-1; no clear D. Per germline, CDR1 SGHAT and CDR2 FQNNGV. V lost 1 base to trimming and J lost 3 bases, with 6 bases between them. The CDR3 sequence is 13 residues long. The CDR3: CASSLGTDTEAFF. In DNA form, the CDR3 reads TGTGCCAGCAGCTTAGGAACGGACACTGAAGCTTTCTTT. Full variable domain (outside the CDR3, taken from reference TRBV11-2 and TRBJ1-1): EAGVAQSPRYKIIEKRQSVAFWCNPISGHATLYWYQQILGQGPKLLIQFQNNGVVDDSQLPKDRFSAERLKGVDSTLKIQPAKLEDSAVYLCASSLGTDTEAFFGQGTRLTVV.

This rearrangement joins TRBV27 to TRBJ1-6, with 8 positions matching TRBD1. From germline, CDR1 is MNHEY and CDR2 SMNVEV (reference sequence). J gave up 10 bases and V 3 bases, and 5 bases lay outside the gene matches. The CDR3 loop spans 14 amino acids. This chain's CDR3 is CASSFRTGNSPLHF. For the CDR3, the DNA is TGTGCCAGCAGTTTCAGGACAGGGAACTCACCCCTCCACTTT.

The rearrangement links TRBV28 to TRBJ1-2; perhaps TRBD1 as D (6 bases). CDR3 length: 13 residues. With 6 bases removed from V and 7 bases from J, the gap between germline ends came to 15 bases. Germline V CDR1 and CDR2: MDHEN, SYDVKM. In DNA form, the CDR3 reads TGTGCCAGCAGCCCCACAGGGTTCGGTGGCTACACCTTC. It specifies CASSPTGFGGYTF.

V is TRBV9 and J is TRBJ1-1; no clear D. This CDR3 contains 14 residues. Deletions cut 3 bases from V and 4 bases from J, with 13 bases between. CDR1 is SGDLS, CDR2 YYNGEE, per germline. The CDR3 DNA follows: TGTGCCAGCAGCGCCCCCCATGGAGCCACTGAAGCTTTCTTT. Translating gives CASSAPHGATEAFF.